Presented here are 20 T cell receptor beta chains from one specimen sequenced in a study of PD-1 blockade in classical Hodgkin lymphoma. Described time point: cycle 4 day 1 (C4D1), after less than 7 weeks of nivolumab. With no exception, relapse followed autologous stem cell transplantation in all patients, and brentuximab vedotin exposure varied. Clones were sequenced by immunoSEQ multiplex PCR, and TCRdb holds only the in-frame ones, with some missing. The table has 3,500 to 5,000 clones, roughly 65% seen once. This material consisted of peripheral blood mononuclear cells (PBMCs), taken before the fourth cycle of nivolumab. The origin of the receptors is a human donor with classical Hodgkin lymphoma.

This clone was seen more than once but under ten times. This rearrangement joins TRBV9 to TRBJ1-6; D may be TRBD1 (6 bases). The V end lost 3 bases, the J end lost 2 bases, and 18 bases lay between the germline ends. CDR3 length: 18 amino acids. The germline V gene encodes CDR1 SGDLS and CDR2 YYNGEE. This CDR3 is CASSDRTDSTTYNSPLHF. CDR3 in DNA: TGTGCCAGCAGCGACAGGACAGACAGTACTACCTATAATTCACCCCTCCACTTT.

CDR3 nucleotide sequence: TGCGCCAGCAGCCAGGCAGGAGCTGCTGATGAAGCTTTCTTT. Translation gives CASSQAGAADEAFF. The rearrangement uses TRBV4-3 and TRBJ1-1; D is undetermined. The CDR3 has 14 residues. V lost 3 bases and J 7 bases, leaving 15 bases between the germline ends. Germline CDR1 LGHNA, CDR2 YSLEER.

The chain combines TRBV2 with TRBJ1-4; 8 nucleotides align to TRBD1. The CDR3 contains 17 residues. V shed 6 bases and J 1 base; nucleotides not matched to a gene: 10. Germline V CDR1 and CDR2: SNHLY, FYNNEI. The CDR3 here is CASSEDREGQTNEKLFF. The CDR3, as DNA: TGTGCCAGCAGCGAGGACAGGGAGGGACAAACTAATGAAAAACTGTTTTTT.

The chain couples TRBV5-1 to TRBJ2-7, with 9 bases aligning to TRBD2. This CDR3 is 14 amino acids long. Germline CDR1 is SGHRS and CDR2 is YFSETQ. Trimming at V came to 0 bases and at J to 6 bases, leaving 4 bases not matched to a gene. CDR3: CASSLGQREAEQYF. CDR3 DNA: TGCGCCAGCAGCTTGGGGCAGCGGGAGGCCGAGCAGTACTTC. Variable domain in full (rest from reference TRBV5-1 and TRBJ2-7): KAGVTQTPRYLIKTRGQQVTLSCSPISGHRSVSWYQQTPGQGLQFLFEYFSETQRNKGNFPGRFSGRQFSNSRSEMNVSTLELGDSALYLCASSLGQREAEQYFGPGTRLTVT.

The V call is TRBV18, the J call TRBJ2-2; perhaps TRBD2 as D (5 bases). The V gene lost 8 bases and the J gene lost 7 bases, with 14 bases spanning the gap. There are 13 residues in the CDR3. The germline V gene has CDR1 KGHSH and CDR2 LQKENI. The CDR3 coding sequence is TGTGCCAGCCAGGCGGGCCCCGGCGGGGAGCTGTTTTTT. It translates to CASQAGPGGELFF.

V and J are TRBV5-1 and TRBJ1-5; D gene uncertain. CDR1 is SGHRS and CDR2 is YFSETQ in the germline V gene. The CDR3 covers 15 residues. V shed 2 bases and J shed 0 bases, with 9 bases lying between them. CDR3 residues: CASSLGTYSNQPQHF. The CDR3 DNA sequence: TGCGCCAGCAGCTTAGGAACCTATAGCAATCAGCCCCAGCATTTT. Complete variable domain (other parts from reference TRBV5-1 and TRBJ1-5): KAGVTQTPRYLIKTRGQQVTLSCSPISGHRSVSWYQQTPGQGLQFLFEYFSETQRNKGNFPGRFSGRQFSNSRSEMNVSTLELGDSALYLCASSLGTYSNQPQHFGDGTRLSIL.

This clone was found once. The chain has TRBV28 and TRBJ1-1, with D unclear. V lost 3 bases, J lost 0 bases, and 11 bases lay in between. In germline, CDR1 is MDHEN, CDR2 SYDVKM. This CDR3 comprises 15 residues. CDR3 protein: CASSFVGSMNTEAFF. CDR3 nucleotides: TGTGCCAGCAGTTTTGTCGGGTCCATGAACACTGAAGCTTTCTTT.

The CDR3 reads CAWSVSTAGLGYGYTF. CDR3 bases: TGTGCCTGGAGCGTCTCCACCGCAGGGTTGGGCTATGGCTACACCTTC. This rearrangement joins TRBV30 to TRBJ1-2; TRBD1 might be the D (5 bases). The ends were cut back, 3 bases at V and 4 bases at J, with 21 bases in the middle. Germline V gene sequence: CDR1 GTSNPN, CDR2 SVGIG (reference sequence). The CDR3 extends over 16 amino acids.

The gene calls are TRBV19 and TRBJ2-1, with D unclear. This CDR3 has 16 residues. Germline values: CDR1 LNHDA, CDR2 SQIVND (reference sequence). V shed 6 bases and J shed 6 bases, with 21 bases lying between them. In DNA form, the CDR3 reads TGTGCCAGTAGCCCGGTGGCCCGAAGGAACGGCAATGAGCAGTTCTTC. This gives the protein CASSPVARRNGNEQFF.

This clone was observed once. DNA of the CDR3: TGTGCTAGTGGTTTTGCGACAGGAGAATACGAGCAGTACTTC. Its translation is CASGFATGEYEQYF. The gene calls are TRBV12-5 and TRBJ2-7, with D possibly matching TRBD1 (6 bases). V shed 3 bases and J shed 4 bases, with 13 bases lying between them. From germline, CDR1 is LGHNT and CDR2 FRNRAP. This CDR3 region has 14 residues.

This rearrangement joins TRBV7-8 to TRBJ1-1, with D uncertain. Germline CDR1 and CDR2: SGHVS and FQNEAQ. Trimming shortened V by 2 bases and J by 0 bases, and 16 bases separated the two germline ends. This CDR3 is 17 amino acids long. The chain's CDR3 is CASSLLGLTSMNTEAFF. CDR3 DNA sequence: TGTGCCAGCAGCTTACTCGGACTGACATCCATGAACACTGAAGCTTTCTTT.

The V and J genes are TRBV7-9 and TRBJ2-5; D gene unclear. The CDR3 consists of 12 residues. CDR1 SEHNR and CDR2 FQNEAQ come from the germline V gene (reference sequence). V lost 2 bases and J 5 bases, leaving 6 bases between the germline ends. The CDR3 region is CASSLIGETQYF. CDR3 sequence (DNA): TGTGCCAGCAGCTTAATTGGCGAGACCCAGTACTTC.

This clone was detected a few times. The chain couples TRBV15 to TRBJ2-7, with unresolved D. The CDR3 is made up of 14 amino acids. Germline CDR1 and CDR2: LNHNV and YYDKDF (reference sequence). Trimming left V 0 bases short and J 6 bases short, with 12 bases between. The CDR3 spells CATSRDFGVLEQYF. The CDR3 nucleotides are TGTGCCACCAGCAGAGATTTTGGGGTTCTCGAGCAGTACTTC.

This sequence joins TRBV29-1 and TRBJ1-1, with D tentatively TRBD1 (6 bases). The CDR3 extends over 13 amino acids. V was shortened by 7 bases and J by 0 bases, with 12 bases between the two germline ends. The germline CDR1 and CDR2 sequences are SQVTM and ANQGSEA. The CDR3 is CSAGDNMNTEAFF. The CDR3 region has the DNA TGCAGCGCAGGGGACAACATGAACACTGAAGCTTTCTTT.

The genes are TRBV28 and TRBJ2-1; the match to TRBD2 covers 14 bases. The CDR3 extends over 15 amino acids. Germline lookup yields CDR1 MDHEN and CDR2 SYDVKM. Trimming at V came to 1 base and at J to 15 bases, leaving 8 bases not matched to a gene. The CDR3 bases are TGTGCCAGCAGTTTATCCGGGACTAGCGGGAGCTTTCGGTTCTTC. It codes for CASSLSGTSGSFRFF.

The chain carries TRBV4-2 and TRBJ1-1, with 7 bases that match TRBD1. The V gene end was trimmed by 3 bases and the J gene end by 9 bases; junction bases not matched to a gene: 10. Germline V CDR1 and CDR2: LGHNA, YNFKEQ. CDR3 length equals 14 residues. CDR3 sequence reads: CASSQTGFESKAFF. The DNA for the CDR3 is TGTGCCAGCAGCCAGACAGGGTTTGAGAGTAAAGCTTTCTTT.

The gene calls are TRBV9 and TRBJ1-1; 10 bases agree with TRBD1. From germline, CDR1 is SGDLS and CDR2 YYNGEE. The CDR3 sequence is 16 residues long. J lost 0 bases, V lost 3 bases, and 5 bases had no gene match. Here the CDR3 reads CASSDGTGELNTEAFF. The CDR3 region has the DNA TGTGCCAGCAGCGACGGGACAGGGGAACTGAACACTGAAGCTTTCTTT.

The count of this clone is one. V is TRBV7-2 and J is TRBJ2-2; 7 nucleotides align to TRBD1. This CDR3 has 15 amino acids. The germline V gene encodes CDR1 SGHTA and CDR2 FQGNSA. The V gene end was trimmed by 5 bases and the J gene end by 0 bases; junction bases not matched to a gene: 3. CDR3 in DNA: TGTGCCAGCAGCCAACAGGGGTCGAACACCGGGGAGCTGTTTTTT. Its protein is CASSQQGSNTGELFF.

This clone has a single count. The J gene is TRBJ2-7, the V gene TRBV28; D may be TRBD1 (6 bases). CDR3 size: 18 residues. Deletions cut 3 bases from V and 0 bases from J, with 21 bases between. Germline loops: CDR1 MDHEN, CDR2 SYDVKM. The DNA for the CDR3 is TGTGCCAGCAGTTTTTCTCCTGGGACACCGAGCAGCTCCTACGAGCAGTACTTC. It encodes CASSFSPGTPSSSYEQYF.

As to this clone: Other DNA sequences of this sample code for an identical CDR3. CDR3 nucleotides: TGTGCCAGCAGCTCGGGACAGGGGAGCAATCAGCCCCAGCATTTT. Its translation: CASSSGQGSNQPQHF. J is TRBJ1-5 and V is TRBV7-6, with 10 bases matching TRBD1. The V and J ends lost 4 bases and 1 base, in that order; junction bases with no gene match: 1. The CDR3 runs 15 residues. In germline, CDR1 is SGHVS, CDR2 FNYEAQ.